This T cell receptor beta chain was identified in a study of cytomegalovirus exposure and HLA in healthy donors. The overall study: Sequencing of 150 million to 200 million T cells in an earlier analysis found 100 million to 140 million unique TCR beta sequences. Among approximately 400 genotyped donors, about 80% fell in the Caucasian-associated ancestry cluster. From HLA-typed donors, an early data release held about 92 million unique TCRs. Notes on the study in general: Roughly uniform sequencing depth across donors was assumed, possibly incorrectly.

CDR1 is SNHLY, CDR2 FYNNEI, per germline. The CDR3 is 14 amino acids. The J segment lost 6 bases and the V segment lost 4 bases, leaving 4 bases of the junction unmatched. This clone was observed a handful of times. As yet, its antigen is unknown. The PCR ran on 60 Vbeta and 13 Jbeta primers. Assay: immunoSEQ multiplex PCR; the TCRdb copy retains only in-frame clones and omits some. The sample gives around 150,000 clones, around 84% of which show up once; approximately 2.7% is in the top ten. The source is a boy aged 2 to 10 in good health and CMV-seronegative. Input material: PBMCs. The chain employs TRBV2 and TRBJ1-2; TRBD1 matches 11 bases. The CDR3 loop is CASSVRGQGDGYTF. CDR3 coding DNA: TGTGCCAGCAGTGTTCGGGGACAGGGGGATGGCTACACCTTC.